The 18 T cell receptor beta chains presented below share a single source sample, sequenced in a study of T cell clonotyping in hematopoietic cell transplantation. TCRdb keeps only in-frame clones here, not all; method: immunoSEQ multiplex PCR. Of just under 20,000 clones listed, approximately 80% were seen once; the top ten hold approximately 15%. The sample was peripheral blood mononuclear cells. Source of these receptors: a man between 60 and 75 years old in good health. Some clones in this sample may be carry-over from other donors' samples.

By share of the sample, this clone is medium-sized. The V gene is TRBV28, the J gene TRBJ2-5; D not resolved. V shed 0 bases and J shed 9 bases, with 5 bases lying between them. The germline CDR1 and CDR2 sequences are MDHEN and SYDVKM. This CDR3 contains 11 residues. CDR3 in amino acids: CASSLWGSQYF. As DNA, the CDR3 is TGTGCCAGCAGTTTATGGGGGTCCCAGTACTTC.

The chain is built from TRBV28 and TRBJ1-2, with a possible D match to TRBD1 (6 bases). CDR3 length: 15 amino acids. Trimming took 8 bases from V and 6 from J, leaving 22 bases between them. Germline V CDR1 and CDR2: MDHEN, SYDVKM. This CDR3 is CASHFRERGANGYTF. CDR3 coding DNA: TGTGCCAGCCACTTCAGGGAGCGGGGGGCGAATGGCTACACCTTC.

The CDR3 sequence is CSVRTGGNSPLHF. CDR3 bases: TGCAGCGTCAGGACAGGGGGGAATTCACCCCTCCACTTT. The gene calls are TRBV29-1 and TRBJ1-6, with 10 bases identical to TRBD1. J lost 7 bases, V lost 6 bases, and 3 bases had no gene match. The CDR3 is 13 amino acids. Germline V CDR1 and CDR2: SQVTM, ANQGSEA.

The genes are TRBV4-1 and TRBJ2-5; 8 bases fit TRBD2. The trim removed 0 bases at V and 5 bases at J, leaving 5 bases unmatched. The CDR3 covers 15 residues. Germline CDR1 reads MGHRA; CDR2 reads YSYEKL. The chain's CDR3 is CASSQERGAYETQYF. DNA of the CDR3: TGCGCCAGCAGCCAAGAGCGGGGGGCGTATGAGACCCAGTACTTC.

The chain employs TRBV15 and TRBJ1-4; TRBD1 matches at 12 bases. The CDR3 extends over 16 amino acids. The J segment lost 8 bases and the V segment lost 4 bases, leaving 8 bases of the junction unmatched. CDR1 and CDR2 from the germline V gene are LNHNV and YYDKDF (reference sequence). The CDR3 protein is CATSTRDRGLGEKLFF. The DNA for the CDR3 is TGTGCCACCAGCACCCGGGACAGGGGGCTGGGAGAAAAACTGTTTTTT.

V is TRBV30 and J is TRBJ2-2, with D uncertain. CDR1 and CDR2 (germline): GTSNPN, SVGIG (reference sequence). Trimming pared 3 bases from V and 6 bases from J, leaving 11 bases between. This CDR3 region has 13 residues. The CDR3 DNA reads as TGTGCCTGGAGGGGGTTTTTTTCCGGGGAGCTGTTTTTT. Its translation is CAWRGFFSGELFF.

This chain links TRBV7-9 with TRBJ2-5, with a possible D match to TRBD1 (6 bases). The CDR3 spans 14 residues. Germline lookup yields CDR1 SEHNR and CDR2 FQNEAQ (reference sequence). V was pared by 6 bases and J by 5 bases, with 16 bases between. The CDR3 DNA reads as TGTGCCAGCAGGCGAAACAGGGTGGGGGAGACCCAGTACTTC. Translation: CASRRNRVGETQYF. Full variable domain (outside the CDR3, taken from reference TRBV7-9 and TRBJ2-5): DTGVSQNPRHKITKRGQNVTFRCDPISEHNRLYWYRQTLGQGPEFLTYFQNEAQLEKSRLLSDRFSAERPKGSFSTLEIQRTEQGDSAMYLCASRRNRVGETQYFGPGTRLLVL.

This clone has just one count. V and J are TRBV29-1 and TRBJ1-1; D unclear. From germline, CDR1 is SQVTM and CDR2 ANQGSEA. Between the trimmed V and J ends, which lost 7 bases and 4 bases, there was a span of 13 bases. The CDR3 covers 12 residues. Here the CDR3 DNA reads TGCAGCGGGGAGACTTGGGGCACTGAAGCTTTCTTT. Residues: CSGETWGTEAFF.

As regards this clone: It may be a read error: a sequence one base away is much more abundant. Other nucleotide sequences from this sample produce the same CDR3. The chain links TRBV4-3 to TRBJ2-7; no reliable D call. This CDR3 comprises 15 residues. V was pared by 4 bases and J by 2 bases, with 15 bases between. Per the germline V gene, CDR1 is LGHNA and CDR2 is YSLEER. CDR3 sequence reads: CASSPTALHTYEQYF. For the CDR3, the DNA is TGCGCCAGCAGCCCTACGGCTCTCCATACCTACGAGCAGTACTTC.

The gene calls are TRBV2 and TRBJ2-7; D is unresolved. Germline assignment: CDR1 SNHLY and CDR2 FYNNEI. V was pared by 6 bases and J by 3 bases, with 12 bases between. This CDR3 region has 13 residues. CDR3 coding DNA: TGTGCCAGCAGCCGGGCCTTCAGCTACGAGCAGTACTTC. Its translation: CASSRAFSYEQYF.

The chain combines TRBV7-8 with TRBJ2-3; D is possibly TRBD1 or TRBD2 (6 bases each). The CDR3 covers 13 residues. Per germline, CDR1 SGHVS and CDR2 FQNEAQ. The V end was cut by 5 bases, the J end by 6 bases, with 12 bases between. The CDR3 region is CASSQRGADTQYF. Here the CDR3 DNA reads TGTGCCAGCAGCCAAAGGGGGGCGGATACGCAGTATTTT. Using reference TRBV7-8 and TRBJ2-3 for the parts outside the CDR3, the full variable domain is GAGVSQSPRYKVAKRGQDVALRCDPISGHVSLFWYQQALGQGPEFLTYFQNEAQLDKSGLPSDRFFAERPEGSVSTLKIQRTQQEDSAVYLCASSQRGADTQYFGPGTRLTVL.

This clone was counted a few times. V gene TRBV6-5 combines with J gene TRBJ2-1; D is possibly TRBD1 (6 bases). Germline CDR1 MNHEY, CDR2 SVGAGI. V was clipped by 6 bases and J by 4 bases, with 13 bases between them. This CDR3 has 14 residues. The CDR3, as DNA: TGTGCCAGCAGGAAGGGGGATGGGTACAATGAGCAGTTCTTC. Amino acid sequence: CASRKGDGYNEQFF.

The chain's CDR3 is CASSRGTSGYEQYF. The CDR3, as DNA: TGCGCCAGCAGCCGGGGGACTAGCGGCTACGAGCAGTACTTC. This rearrangement joins TRBV5-1 to TRBJ2-7, with 11 bases matching TRBD2. The V and J ends lost 4 bases and 3 bases, in that order; junction bases with no gene match: 3. The CDR3 runs to 14 residues. Per the germline V gene, CDR1 is SGHRS and CDR2 is YFSETQ.

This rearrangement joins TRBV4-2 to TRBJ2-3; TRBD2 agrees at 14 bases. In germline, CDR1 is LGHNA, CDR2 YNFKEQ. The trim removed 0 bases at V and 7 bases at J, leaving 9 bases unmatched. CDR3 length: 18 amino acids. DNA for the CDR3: TGTGCCAGCAGCCAAGAAGGGACTAGCGGGGGCGTGCGACATACGCAGTATTTT. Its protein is CASSQEGTSGGVRHTQYF.

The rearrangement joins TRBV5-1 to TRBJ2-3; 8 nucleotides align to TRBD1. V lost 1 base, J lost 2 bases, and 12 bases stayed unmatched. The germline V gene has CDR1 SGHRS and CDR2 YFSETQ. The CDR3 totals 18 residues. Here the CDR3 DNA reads TGCGCCAGCAGCTTGCTCCCTGGGACAGGACAAATCACAGATACGCAGTATTTT. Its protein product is CASSLLPGTGQITDTQYF.

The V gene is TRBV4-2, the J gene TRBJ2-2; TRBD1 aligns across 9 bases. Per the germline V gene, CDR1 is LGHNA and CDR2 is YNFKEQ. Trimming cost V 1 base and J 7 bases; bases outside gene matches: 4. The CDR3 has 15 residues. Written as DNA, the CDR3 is TGTGCCAGCAGCCAAGCAGGACAGGGGATCGGGGAGCTGTTTTTT. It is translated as CASSQAGQGIGELFF.

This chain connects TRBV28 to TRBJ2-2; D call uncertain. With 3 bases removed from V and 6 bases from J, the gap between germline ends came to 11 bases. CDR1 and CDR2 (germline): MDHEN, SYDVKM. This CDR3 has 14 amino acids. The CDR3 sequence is CASSFRLYSGELFF. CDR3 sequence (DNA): TGTGCCAGCAGTTTTCGGCTTTATTCCGGGGAGCTGTTTTTT.

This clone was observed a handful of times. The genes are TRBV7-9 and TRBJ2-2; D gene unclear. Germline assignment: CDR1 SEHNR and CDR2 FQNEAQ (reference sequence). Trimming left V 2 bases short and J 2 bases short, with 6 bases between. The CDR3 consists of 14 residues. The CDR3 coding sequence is TGTGCCAGCAGCTTAAACCCCAACACCGGGGAGCTGTTTTTT. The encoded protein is CASSLNPNTGELFF.